The 31 T cell receptor beta chains given below trace back to one sample, sequenced in a study of CD8 T cells in ankylosing spondylitis. No antigen has been assigned to these receptors. Study conclusions and caveats: In ankylosing spondylitis blood, a motif of fewer than 10 highly homologous TCR beta variants appeared characteristic.

TCRdb used MiXCR to reprocess the 5' RACE reads, holding one entry per CDR3 protein. The sample carries roughly 450,000 distinct CDR3 sequences, 25% to 30% recorded once. The sample taken for sequencing was blood, either unsorted or a sorted T cell fraction (not recorded which). The receptor set was obtained from a male donor with ankylosing spondylitis.

The chain combines TRBV11-2 with TRBJ2-4, with 7 bases identical to TRBD2. This CDR3 contains 18 residues. CDR1 SGHAT and CDR2 FQNNGV come from the germline V gene. Unmatched junction bases numbered 11, after V lost 3 bases and J lost 0 bases. CDR3 coding DNA: TGTGCCAGCAGCTTTCCGGCTAGCGGATTATTAGCCAAAAACATTCAGTACTTC. Residues: CASSFPASGLLAKNIQYF. The whole variable domain, filled in from reference TRBV11-2 and TRBJ2-4, reads EAGVAQSPRYKIIEKRQSVAFWCNPISGHATLYWYQQILGQGPKLLIQFQNNGVVDDSQLPKDRFSAERLKGVDSTLKIQPAKLEDSAVYLCASSFPASGLLAKNIQYFGAGTRLSVL.

This chain links TRBV29-1 with TRBJ2-2, with TRBD1 as a possible D gene (6 bases). V was pared by 5 bases and J by 4 bases, with 14 bases between. There are 14 residues in the CDR3. CDR1 and CDR2 from the germline V gene are SQVTM and ANQGSEA. The CDR3 is CSVLSTGITGELFF. In nucleotides, the CDR3 is TGCAGCGTTCTATCGACAGGAATCACCGGGGAGCTGTTTTTT.

Only a few counts were recorded for this clonotype. The CDR3 is CASSPGGPVTQYF. The DNA for the CDR3 is TGTGCCAGCAGCCCGGGGGGCCCAGTTACGCAGTATTTT. The chain combines TRBV11-2 with TRBJ2-3, with D perhaps TRBD2 (7 bases). This CDR3 contains 13 residues. CDR1 is SGHAT and CDR2 is FQNNGV in the germline V gene. The V gene lost 5 bases and the J gene lost 8 bases, with 14 bases spanning the gap.

The sample holds a few counts of this clonotype. The chain couples TRBV12-3 or TRBV12-4 to TRBJ2-3; 7 bases align to TRBD1. With V trimmed by 4 bases and J by 2 bases, 6 bases remained unmatched. The CDR3 has 15 amino acids. CDR3 sequence reads: CASSSGQVFTDTQYF. The CDR3 DNA reads TGTGCCAGCAGTTCCGGACAGGTTTTCACAGATACGCAGTATTTT.

The chain combines TRBV20-1 with TRBJ2-1; no definite D call. This CDR3 has 15 residues. CDR1 and CDR2 (germline): DFQATT, SNEGSKA (reference sequence). Trimming took off 3 bases at V and 0 bases at J, with 12 bases between the two ends. The CDR3 bases are TGCAGTGCTAGGGTGGGCAGCGCCTCCTACAATGAGCAGTTCTTC. Translation: CSARVGSASYNEQFF.

The J gene is TRBJ2-3, the V gene TRBV5-1; TRBD2 matches at 9 bases. Germline V gives CDR1 SGHRS, CDR2 YFSETQ. The J segment lost 1 base and the V segment lost 4 bases, leaving 10 bases of the junction unmatched. This CDR3 is built from 17 residues. The CDR3 protein is CASSIRLAERRTDTQYF. Written as DNA, the CDR3 is TGCGCCAGCAGCATACGACTAGCGGAGCGTCGCACAGATACGCAGTATTTT.

This clonotype turned up a few times. V and J are TRBV3-1 and TRBJ1-6; D not resolved. Germline CDR1 is LGHDT and CDR2 is YNNKEL (reference sequence). The length of the CDR3 is 14 residues. Trimming removed 1 base from V and 7 bases from J, with 8 bases in between. The CDR3 sequence: CASSQGSWNSPLHF. In DNA, the CDR3 is TGTGCCAGCAGCCAAGGAAGCTGGAATTCACCCCTCCACTTT.

This clonotype was picked up a small number of times. V usage is TRBV6-5 and J usage is TRBJ1-2; D may be TRBD1 (6 bases). CDR1 and CDR2 from the germline V gene are MNHEY and SVGAGI. The V end was cut by 1 base, the J end by 3 bases, with 12 bases between. This CDR3 region has 15 residues. CDR3 amino acids: CASSYLTQGYYGYTF. CDR3 coding DNA: TGTGCCAGCAGTTACTTAACTCAGGGGTACTATGGCTACACCTTC.

The chain joins TRBV6-1 to TRBJ2-2; TRBD1 matches at 7 bases. Trimming took 3 bases from V and 6 from J; bases not matched to a gene: 7. The CDR3 has 15 amino acids. Germline V CDR1 and CDR2: MNHNS, SASEGT. The CDR3 reads CASSEGFGQAGELFF. The CDR3 coding sequence is TGTGCCAGCAGTGAGGGGTTCGGACAGGCCGGGGAGCTGTTTTTT.

The chain has TRBV25-1 and TRBJ2-1, with D possibly TRBD1 on 5 matching bases. The V end lost 6 bases, the J end lost 10 bases, and 10 bases lay between the germline ends. CDR3 length: 11 amino acids. The V gene's germline CDR1 is MGHDK and CDR2 SYGVNS. Written as DNA, the CDR3 is TGTGCCAGCAGGTTAAAGGGGGAGCAGTTCTTC. This translates into CASRLKGEQFF.

The V call is TRBV5-1, the J call TRBJ2-2; perhaps TRBD1 as D (6 bases). The V gene lost 0 bases and the J gene lost 0 bases, with 9 bases spanning the gap. Germline lookup yields CDR1 SGHRS and CDR2 YFSETQ. The CDR3 totals 16 residues. CDR3 protein: CASSLETGTNTGELFF. The CDR3 DNA reads TGCGCCAGCAGCTTGGAGACAGGAACGAACACCGGGGAGCTGTTTTTT.

This chain connects TRBV24-1 to TRBJ2-7; 9 bases match TRBD1. Germline CDR1 is KGHDR and CDR2 is SFDVKD. The CDR3 has 15 residues. The ends lost 4 bases at V and 2 bases at J; junction bases unmatched: 5. CDR3 in DNA: TGTGCCACCAGTGACGGACAGGGGATGACCTACGAGCAGTACTTC. Encoded protein: CATSDGQGMTYEQYF.

This clonotype was detected only a few times. The chain combines TRBV20-1 with TRBJ2-2; TRBD1 matches at 8 bases. V shed 3 bases, J shed 6 bases, and the junction held 3 bases outside the gene matches. The germline V gene has CDR1 DFQATT and CDR2 SNEGSKA (reference sequence). The CDR3 runs 13 residues. This chain's CDR3 is CSASDRGSGELFF. The CDR3 region has the DNA TGCAGTGCTAGCGACAGGGGTTCCGGGGAGCTGTTTTTT.

The rearrangement uses TRBV3-1 and TRBJ2-1, with 9 bases aligning to TRBD2. The CDR3 runs to 17 residues. From germline, CDR1 is LGHDT and CDR2 YNNKEL (reference sequence). The junction had 13 bases not matched to a gene; V was cut back by 1 base and J by 9 bases. CDR3 loop: CASSQGSLAGSVREQFF. CDR3 bases: TGTGCCAGCAGCCAAGGATCTCTAGCGGGATCTGTGCGTGAGCAGTTCTTC.

This sequence joins TRBV5-1 and TRBJ2-1; D not resolved. Germline CDR1 is SGHRS and CDR2 is YFSETQ. V shed 3 bases and J shed 8 bases, with 6 bases lying between them. The CDR3 contains 11 residues. The CDR3 DNA sequence: TGCGCCAGCAGCTGGACGGATGAGCAGTTCTTC. As protein: CASSWTDEQFF.

V gene TRBV10-3 combines with J gene TRBJ1-1, with D maybe TRBD1 (5 bases). Trimming pared 6 bases from V and 0 bases from J, leaving 8 bases between. This CDR3 is 13 amino acids long. Germline V gene lookup returns CDR1 ENHRY and CDR2 SYGVKD. Here the CDR3 reads CAIRDTLNTEAFF. The CDR3 bases are TGTGCCATCAGGGACACCCTGAACACTGAAGCTTTCTTT.

The chain recombines TRBV12-3 or TRBV12-4 with TRBJ2-1; perhaps D is TRBD1 or TRBD2 (5 bases each). V was shortened by 3 bases and J by 7 bases, with 16 bases between the two germline ends. CDR3 length: 15 residues. CDR3 sequence (DNA): TGTGCCAGCAGTTTGTGGCAGGGATCGGGAAATGAGCAGTTCTTC. It yields the protein CASSLWQGSGNEQFF.

This sequence joins TRBV27 and TRBJ2-5; tentative D call: TRBD1 (6 bases). Per germline, CDR1 MNHEY and CDR2 SMNVEV (reference sequence). Trimming removed 6 bases from V and 10 bases from J, with 15 bases in between. This CDR3 contains 12 residues. This chain's CDR3 is CASRTGLDHQYF. The CDR3, as DNA: TGTGCCAGCAGAACAGGGCTAGATCACCAGTACTTC.

V gene TRBV11-2 combines with J gene TRBJ1-1; D is uncertain. V was shortened by 5 bases and J by 5 bases, with 18 bases between the two germline ends. Germline V CDR1 and CDR2: SGHAT, FQNNGV. The CDR3 totals 15 residues. CDR3 amino acids: CASSRQPGRGTEAFF. CDR3 in DNA: TGTGCCAGCAGCCGGCAACCGGGCCGAGGAACTGAAGCTTTCTTT.

V usage is TRBV5-8 and J usage is TRBJ2-1; the match to TRBD1 covers 10 bases. J lost 5 bases, V lost 3 bases, and 5 bases had no gene match. The CDR3 totals 15 residues. Germline CDR1 and CDR2: SGHTS and YDEGEE. CDR3 sequence reads: CASSSGQGVHNEQFF. Here the CDR3 DNA reads TGTGCCAGCAGCTCCGGACAGGGGGTACACAATGAGCAGTTCTTC.

The chain carries TRBV19 and TRBJ2-7, with 8 bases lining up with TRBD1. V lost 4 bases and J lost 4; bases outside the gene matches: 6. Germline values: CDR1 LNHDA, CDR2 SQIVND (reference sequence). The CDR3 sequence is 14 residues long. CDR3 sequence reads: CASSTDGQGYEQYF. DNA for the CDR3: TGTGCCAGTAGTACCGACGGACAGGGATACGAGCAGTACTTC.

This chain joins TRBV5-6 and TRBJ2-1, with 12 bases matching TRBD2. Germline trimming cut 9 bases from V and 9 bases from J; bases unmatched to any gene: 7. This CDR3 is 13 amino acids long. Germline loops: CDR1 SGHDT, CDR2 YYEEEE. This CDR3 is CAMTTSGSLEQFF. The CDR3, as DNA: TGTGCCATGACGACTAGCGGGAGCCTTGAGCAGTTCTTC.

This sequence joins TRBV2 and TRBJ2-1; the D gene is possibly TRBD1 (5 bases). CDR1 SNHLY and CDR2 FYNNEI come from the germline V gene. CDR3 length equals 11 residues. The ends were cut back, 5 bases at V and 7 bases at J, with 6 bases in the middle. DNA of the CDR3: TGTGCCAGCAGTAGACAGAATGAGCAGTTCTTC. It specifies CASSRQNEQFF.

The chain is built from TRBV9 and TRBJ1-1, with unresolved D. Germline CDR1 reads SGDLS; CDR2 reads YYNGEE. Trimming cost V 4 bases and J 7 bases, with 11 bases left between them. This CDR3 region has 12 residues. The CDR3 coding sequence is TGTGCCAGCAGCCCGCACGGTGGTGAAGCTTTCTTT. It yields the protein CASSPHGGEAFF.

The J gene is TRBJ2-2, the V gene TRBV12-3 or TRBV12-4, with 7 nucleotides matching TRBD2. This CDR3 comprises 15 residues. Unmatched junction bases numbered 3, after V lost 5 bases and J lost 0 bases. The CDR3 nucleotides are TGTGCCAGCAGTGTGACTAGCTCGAACACCGGGGAGCTGTTTTTT. As protein: CASSVTSSNTGELFF.

This clonotype was counted a few times. The V gene is TRBV5-1, the J gene TRBJ2-7, with 8 positions matching TRBD1. V shed 5 bases and J 2 bases; nucleotides not matched to a gene: 6. CDR1 is SGHRS and CDR2 is YFSETQ in the germline V gene. The CDR3 extends over 14 amino acids. CDR3 DNA: TGCGCCAGCAGGCCACAGGGACAGGCCTACGAGCAGTACTTC. Translating it yields CASRPQGQAYEQYF.

The rearrangement joins TRBV20-1 to TRBJ2-3; 7 nucleotides agree with TRBD2. The CDR3 contains 14 residues. The V and J ends lost 3 bases and 1 base, in that order; junction bases with no gene match: 4. Germline assignment: CDR1 DFQATT and CDR2 SNEGSKA (reference sequence). The CDR3 loop reads CSASGGSRTDTQYF. CDR3 bases: TGCAGTGCTAGCGGCGGGAGCCGCACAGATACGCAGTATTTT.

This clonotype was recorded a few times. The chain couples TRBV7-2 to TRBJ2-3; D not certain. The CDR3 loop spans 13 amino acids. Trimming cost V 5 bases and J 3 bases, with 9 bases left between them. From germline, CDR1 is SGHTA and CDR2 FQGNSA. CDR3 sequence: CASSPFQTDTQYF. The CDR3 region has the DNA TGTGCCAGCAGCCCCTTCCAGACAGATACGCAGTATTTT.

This clonotype was seen a single time. The J gene is TRBJ2-3, the V gene TRBV11-2; 10 bases align to TRBD2. Germline assignment: CDR1 SGHAT and CDR2 FQNNGV. Trimming at V came to 5 bases and at J to 6 bases, leaving 11 bases not matched to a gene. CDR3 size: 16 residues. CDR3 protein: CASSPPPSGRGDTQYF. The CDR3 nucleotides are TGTGCCAGCAGCCCCCCCCCTAGCGGGAGAGGGGATACGCAGTATTTT.

The chain carries TRBV7-9 and TRBJ1-1, with D uncertain. The germline gives CDR1 SEHNR, CDR2 FQNEAQ (reference sequence). Trimming left V 5 bases short and J 1 base short, with 11 bases between. The CDR3 loop spans 14 amino acids. This CDR3 reads CASSRAERNTEAFF. CDR3 DNA sequence: TGTGCCAGCAGCCGGGCCGAGAGGAACACTGAAGCTTTCTTT. Full variable domain (outside the CDR3, taken from reference TRBV7-9 and TRBJ1-1): DTGVSQNPRHKITKRGQNVTFRCDPISEHNRLYWYRQTLGQGPEFLTYFQNEAQLEKSRLLSDRFSAERPKGSFSTLEIQRTEQGDSAMYLCASSRAERNTEAFFGQGTRLTVV.

This clonotype was counted only a few times. The chain uses TRBV5-1 and TRBJ2-7; 7 bases are shared with TRBD2. CDR3 length: 12 residues. CDR1 and CDR2 from the germline V gene are SGHRS and YFSETQ. V lost 9 bases to trimming and J lost 6 bases; unmatched junction nucleotides: 9. CDR3 coding DNA: TGCGCCACCAACTTCAGGGAGGGCGAGCAGTACGTC. It encodes CATNFREGEQYV.